This TCR beta chain was documented in a study of T-cell reconstitution after alpha-beta-depleted transplantation in children. During its preparation, the TCRbeta library received unique molecular identifiers. From the PCR reads, TCRdb called clonotypes with MiXCR, one entry per CDR3 protein. The repertoire holds some 840,000 distinct CDR3 sequences, with about 16% as singletons. Study conclusions and caveats: Diversity of TCRbeta at day 60 was high in some patients, arising from surviving recipient T cells and thymic progenitors. Reports say that about two months after transplant, the alpha-beta T cells came out of several hundred graft clones that had expanded.

V trimming: 0 bases; J trimming: 3 bases; junction bases outside the gene matches: 4. CDR3 size: 16 residues. CDR1 is SGHRS and CDR2 is YFSETQ in the germline V gene. This clonotype was observed a few times. The antigen is undetermined. The source material was PBMCs, mostly from graft donor cells, sampled 360 days after TCRalphabeta/CD19-depleted stem cell transplant. The chain couples TRBV5-1 to TRBJ2-2; 8 nucleotides agree with TRBD2. This clonotype was sampled from a male patient younger than 18 who had a stem cell transplant for acute lymphoblastic leukemia, so the T cells may come from the graft donor. CDR3 region: CASSLAGLEHTGELFF. Written as DNA, the CDR3 is TGCGCCAGCAGCTTGGCGGGACTAGAACACACCGGGGAGCTGTTTTTT.